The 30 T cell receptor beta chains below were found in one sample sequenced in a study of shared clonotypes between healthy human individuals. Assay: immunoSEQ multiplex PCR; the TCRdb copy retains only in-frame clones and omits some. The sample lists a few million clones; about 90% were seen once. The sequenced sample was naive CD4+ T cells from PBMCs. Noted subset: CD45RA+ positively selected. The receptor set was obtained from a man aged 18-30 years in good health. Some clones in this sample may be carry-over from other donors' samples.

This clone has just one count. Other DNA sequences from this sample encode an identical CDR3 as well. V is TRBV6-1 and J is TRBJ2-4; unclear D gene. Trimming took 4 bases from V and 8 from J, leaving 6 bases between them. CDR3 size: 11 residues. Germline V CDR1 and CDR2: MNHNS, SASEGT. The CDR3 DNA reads TGTGCCAGCAGTGCCCCCGACATTCAGTACTTC. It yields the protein CASSAPDIQYF.

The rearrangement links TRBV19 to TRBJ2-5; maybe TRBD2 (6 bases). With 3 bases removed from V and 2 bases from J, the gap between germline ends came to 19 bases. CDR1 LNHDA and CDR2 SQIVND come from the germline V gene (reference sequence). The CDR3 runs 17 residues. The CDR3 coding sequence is TGTGCCAGTAGTATTTTACGCCCCGTCGGAGGGCAAGAGACCCAGTACTTC. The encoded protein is CASSILRPVGGQETQYF.

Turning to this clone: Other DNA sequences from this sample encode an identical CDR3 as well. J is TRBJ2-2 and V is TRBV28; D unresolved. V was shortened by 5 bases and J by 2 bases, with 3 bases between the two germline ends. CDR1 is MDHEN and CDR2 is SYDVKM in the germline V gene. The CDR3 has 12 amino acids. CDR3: CASSTNTGELFF. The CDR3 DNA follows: TGTGCCAGCAGTACCAACACCGGGGAGCTGTTTTTT.

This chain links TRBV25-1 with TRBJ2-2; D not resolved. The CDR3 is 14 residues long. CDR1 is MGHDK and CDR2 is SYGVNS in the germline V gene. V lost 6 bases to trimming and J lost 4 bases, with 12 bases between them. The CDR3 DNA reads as TGTGCCAGCAGCACCGCCGTGACCACCGGGGAGCTGTTTTTT. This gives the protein CASSTAVTTGELFF.

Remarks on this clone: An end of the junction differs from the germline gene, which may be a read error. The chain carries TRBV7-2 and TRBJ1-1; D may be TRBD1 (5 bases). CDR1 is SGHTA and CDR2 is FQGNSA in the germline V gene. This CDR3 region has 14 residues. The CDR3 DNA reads TGTGCCAGCAGCCTAGCCCTGGGGGACACTGAAGCTTTCTTT. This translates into CASSLALGDTEAFF.

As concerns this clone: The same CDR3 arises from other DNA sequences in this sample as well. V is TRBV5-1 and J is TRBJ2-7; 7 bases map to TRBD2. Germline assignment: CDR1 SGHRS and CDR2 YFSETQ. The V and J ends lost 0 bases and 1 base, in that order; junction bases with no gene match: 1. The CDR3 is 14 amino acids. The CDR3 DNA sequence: TGCGCCAGCAGCTTGGACGGGAGGTCCTACGAGCAGTACTTC. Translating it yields CASSLDGRSYEQYF.

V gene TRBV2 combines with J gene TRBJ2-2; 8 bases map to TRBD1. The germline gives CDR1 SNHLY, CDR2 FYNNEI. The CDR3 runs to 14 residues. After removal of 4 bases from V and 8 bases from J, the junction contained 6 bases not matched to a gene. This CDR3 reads CASSAEGQVGELFF. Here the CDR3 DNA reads TGTGCCAGCAGTGCGGAGGGACAGGTTGGGGAGCTGTTTTTT.

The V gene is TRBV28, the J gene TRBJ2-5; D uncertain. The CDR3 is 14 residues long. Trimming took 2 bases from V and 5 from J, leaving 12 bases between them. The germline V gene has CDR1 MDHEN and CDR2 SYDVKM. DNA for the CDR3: TGTGCCAGCAGTTTACCCCCTAGGGCGGAGACCCAGTACTTC. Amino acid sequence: CASSLPPRAETQYF.

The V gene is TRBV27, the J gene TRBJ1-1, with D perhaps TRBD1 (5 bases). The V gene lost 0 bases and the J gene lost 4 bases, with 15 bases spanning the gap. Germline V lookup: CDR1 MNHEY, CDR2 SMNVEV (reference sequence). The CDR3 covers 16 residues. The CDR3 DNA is TGTGCCAGCAGTTTATCTTGGGTCCCTGGGGGCACTGAAGCTTTCTTT. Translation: CASSLSWVPGGTEAFF.

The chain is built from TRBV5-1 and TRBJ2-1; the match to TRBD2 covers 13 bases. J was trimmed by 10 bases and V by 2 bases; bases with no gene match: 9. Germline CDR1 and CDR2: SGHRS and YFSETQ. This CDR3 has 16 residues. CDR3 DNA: TGCGCCAGCAGCTTTGCCGGACTAGCGGGAGAGGGGGAGCAGTTCTTC. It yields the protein CASSFAGLAGEGEQFF.

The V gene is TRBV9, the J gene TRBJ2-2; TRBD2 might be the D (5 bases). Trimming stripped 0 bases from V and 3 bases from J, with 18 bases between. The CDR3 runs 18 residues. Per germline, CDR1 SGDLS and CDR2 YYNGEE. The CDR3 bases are TGTGCCAGCAGCGTAGCCCCCGTCCGGGCGGGCGACACCGGGGAGCTGTTTTTT. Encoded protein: CASSVAPVRAGDTGELFF.

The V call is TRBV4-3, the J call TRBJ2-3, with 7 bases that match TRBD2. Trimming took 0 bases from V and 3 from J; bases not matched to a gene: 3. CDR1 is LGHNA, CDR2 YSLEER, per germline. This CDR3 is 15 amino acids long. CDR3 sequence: CASSQEGRVTDTQYF. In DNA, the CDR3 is TGCGCCAGCAGCCAAGAAGGGAGGGTAACAGATACGCAGTATTTT.

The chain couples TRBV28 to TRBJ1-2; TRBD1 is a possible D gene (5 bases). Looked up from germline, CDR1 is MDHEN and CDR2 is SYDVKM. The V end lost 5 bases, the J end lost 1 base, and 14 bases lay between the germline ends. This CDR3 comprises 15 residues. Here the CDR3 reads CASSIGAVNNYGYTF. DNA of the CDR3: TGTGCCAGCAGTATTGGGGCAGTAAATAACTATGGCTACACCTTC.

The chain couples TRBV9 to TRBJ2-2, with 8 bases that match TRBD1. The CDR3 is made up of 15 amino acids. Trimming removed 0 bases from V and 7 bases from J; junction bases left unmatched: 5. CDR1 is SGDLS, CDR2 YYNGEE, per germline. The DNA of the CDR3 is TGTGCCAGCAGCGTAGGTGCAGGGGGCAGCGGGGAGCTGTTTTTT. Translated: CASSVGAGGSGELFF. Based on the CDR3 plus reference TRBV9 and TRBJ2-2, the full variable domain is DSGVTQTPKHLITATGQRVTLRCSPRSGDLSVYWYQQSLDQGLQFLIQYYNGEERAKGNILERFSAQQFPDLHSELNLSSLELGDSALYFCASSVGAGGSGELFFGEGSRLTVL.

CDR3 sequence (DNA): TGTGCCAGCAGCCTGGGACTAGAGGAGCAGTACTTC. Its translation is CASSLGLEEQYF. V is TRBV5-5 and J is TRBJ2-7, with 8 nucleotides matching TRBD2. Per germline, CDR1 SGHKS and CDR2 YYEKEE (reference sequence). Trimming at V came to 4 bases and at J to 7 bases, leaving 4 bases not matched to a gene. The CDR3 covers 12 residues.

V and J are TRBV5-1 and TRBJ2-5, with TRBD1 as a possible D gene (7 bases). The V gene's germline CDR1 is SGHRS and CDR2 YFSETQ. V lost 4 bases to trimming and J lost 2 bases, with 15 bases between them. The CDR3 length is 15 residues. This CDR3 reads CASSPGDSPQETQYF. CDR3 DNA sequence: TGCGCCAGCAGCCCGGGGGACAGCCCACAAGAGACCCAGTACTTC.

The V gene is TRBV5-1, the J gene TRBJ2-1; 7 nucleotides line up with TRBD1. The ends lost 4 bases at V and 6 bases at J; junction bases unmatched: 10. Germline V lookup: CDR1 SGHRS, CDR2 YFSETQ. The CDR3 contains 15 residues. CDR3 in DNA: TGCGCCAGCAGCATACAGGGGAGTGGGATCAATGAGCAGTTCTTC. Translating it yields CASSIQGSGINEQFF.

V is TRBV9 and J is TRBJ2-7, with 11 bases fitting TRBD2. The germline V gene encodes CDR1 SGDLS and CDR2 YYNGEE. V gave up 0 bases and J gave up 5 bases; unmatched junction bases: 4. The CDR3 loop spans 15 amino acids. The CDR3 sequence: CASSVGFSGRDEQYF. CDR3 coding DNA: TGTGCCAGCAGCGTAGGGTTTAGCGGGAGGGACGAGCAGTACTTC.

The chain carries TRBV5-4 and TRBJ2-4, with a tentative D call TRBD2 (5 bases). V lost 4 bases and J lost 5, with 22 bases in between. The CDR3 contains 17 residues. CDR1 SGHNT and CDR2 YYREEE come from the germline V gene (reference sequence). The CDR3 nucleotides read TGTGCCAGCAGCCACCGCGTTGGGCAGGAGGCCCAAAACATTCAGTACTTC. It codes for CASSHRVGQEAQNIQYF.

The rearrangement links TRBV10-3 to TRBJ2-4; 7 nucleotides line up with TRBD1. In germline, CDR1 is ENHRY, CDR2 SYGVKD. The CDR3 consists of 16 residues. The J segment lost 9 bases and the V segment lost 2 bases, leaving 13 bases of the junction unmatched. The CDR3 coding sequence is TGTGCCATCAGTGAGCCCCTACAGGGGACGAGGGCCATTCAGTACTTC. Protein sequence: CAISEPLQGTRAIQYF.

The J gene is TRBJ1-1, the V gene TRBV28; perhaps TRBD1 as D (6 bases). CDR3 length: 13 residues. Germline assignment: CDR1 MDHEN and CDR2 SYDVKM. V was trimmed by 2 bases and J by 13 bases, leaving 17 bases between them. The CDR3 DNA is TGTGCCAGCAGTTTAAGGAGGGGCCAAGGGGGTTTCTTT. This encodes CASSLRRGQGGFF. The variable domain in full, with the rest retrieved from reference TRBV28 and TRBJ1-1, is DVKVTQSSRYLVKRTGEKVFLECVQDMDHENMFWYRQDPGLGLRLIYFSYDVKMKEKGDIPEGYSVSREKKERFSLILESASTNQTSMYLCASSLRRGQGGFFGQGTRLTVV.

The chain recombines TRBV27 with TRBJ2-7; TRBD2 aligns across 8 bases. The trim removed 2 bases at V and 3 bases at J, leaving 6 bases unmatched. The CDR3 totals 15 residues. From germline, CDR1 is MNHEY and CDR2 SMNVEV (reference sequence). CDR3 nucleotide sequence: TGTGCCAGCAGTTTACGGGCAGCGGGAGTCTACGAGCAGTACTTC. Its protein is CASSLRAAGVYEQYF.

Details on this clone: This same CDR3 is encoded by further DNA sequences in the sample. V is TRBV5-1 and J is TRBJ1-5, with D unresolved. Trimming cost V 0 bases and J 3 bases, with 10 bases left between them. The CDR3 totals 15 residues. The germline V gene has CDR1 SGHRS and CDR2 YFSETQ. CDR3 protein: CASSLVPGNNQPQHF. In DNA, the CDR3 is TGCGCCAGCAGCTTGGTCCCTGGGAACAATCAGCCCCAGCATTTT.

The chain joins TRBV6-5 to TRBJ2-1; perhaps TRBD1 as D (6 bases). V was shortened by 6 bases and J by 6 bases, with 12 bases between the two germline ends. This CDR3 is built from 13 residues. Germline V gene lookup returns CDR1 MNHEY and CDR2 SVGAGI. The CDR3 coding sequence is TGTGCCAGCAGGCGGAACAGGGCCAATGAGCAGTTCTTC. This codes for CASRRNRANEQFF.

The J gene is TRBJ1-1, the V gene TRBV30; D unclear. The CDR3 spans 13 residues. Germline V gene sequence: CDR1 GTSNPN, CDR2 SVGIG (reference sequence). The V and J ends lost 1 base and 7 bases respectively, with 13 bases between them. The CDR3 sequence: CAWSERVRLEAFF. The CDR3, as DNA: TGTGCCTGGAGTGAGAGAGTGCGGCTTGAAGCTTTCTTT.

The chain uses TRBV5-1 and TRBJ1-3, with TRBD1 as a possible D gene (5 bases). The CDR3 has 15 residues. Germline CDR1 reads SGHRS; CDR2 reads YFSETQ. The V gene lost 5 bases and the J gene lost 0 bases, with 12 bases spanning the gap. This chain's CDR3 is CASSFTGNSGNTIYF. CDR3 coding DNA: TGCGCCAGCAGTTTTACAGGCAACTCTGGAAACACCATATATTTT. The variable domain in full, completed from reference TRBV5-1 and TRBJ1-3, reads KAGVTQTPRYLIKTRGQQVTLSCSPISGHRSVSWYQQTPGQGLQFLFEYFSETQRNKGNFPGRFSGRQFSNSRSEMNVSTLELGDSALYLCASSFTGNSGNTIYFGEGSWLTVV.

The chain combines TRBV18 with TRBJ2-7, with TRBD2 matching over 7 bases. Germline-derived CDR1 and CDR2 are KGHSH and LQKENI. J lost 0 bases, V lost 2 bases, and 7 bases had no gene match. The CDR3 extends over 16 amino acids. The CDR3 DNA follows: TGTGCCAGCTCACCATCTTTCGGGACTAACTCCTACGAGCAGTACTTC. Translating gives CASSPSFGTNSYEQYF.

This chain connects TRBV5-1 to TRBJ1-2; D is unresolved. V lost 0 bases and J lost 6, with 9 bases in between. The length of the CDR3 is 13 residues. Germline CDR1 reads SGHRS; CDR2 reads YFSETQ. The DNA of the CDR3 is TGCGCCAGCAGCTTGGGAGACATAAATGGCTACACCTTC. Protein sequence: CASSLGDINGYTF.

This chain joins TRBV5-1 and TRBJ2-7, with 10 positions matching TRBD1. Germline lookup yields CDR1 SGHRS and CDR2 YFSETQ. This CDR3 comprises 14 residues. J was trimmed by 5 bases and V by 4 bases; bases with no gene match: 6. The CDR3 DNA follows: TGCGCCAGCAGCCTCGGGACAGGGGATGACGAGCAGTACTTC. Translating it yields CASSLGTGDDEQYF.

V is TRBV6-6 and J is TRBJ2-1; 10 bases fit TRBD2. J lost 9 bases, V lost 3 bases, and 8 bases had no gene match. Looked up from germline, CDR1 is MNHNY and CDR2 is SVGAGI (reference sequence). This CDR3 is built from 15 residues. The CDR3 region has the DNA TGTGCCAGCAGTTATCGTAGCGGGGGGATTGGTGAGCAGTTCTTC. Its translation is CASSYRSGGIGEQFF.